These 2 T cell receptor beta chains were sequenced from one sample in a study of STAT3 mutations in large granular lymphocyte leukemia. General study findings and limits: Every T-cell large granular lymphocyte leukemia patient had at least one immunodominant TCR beta clonotype.

Antigen specificity for these receptors is unknown. Assay: immunoSEQ multiplex PCR; the TCRdb copy retains only in-frame clones and omits some. The top ten hold around 42% of the sample, which has around 7,800 clones, 91% seen once. Sequencing was done on a sample of peripheral blood mononuclear cells. These receptors were obtained from a man aged 50 to 59 with T-cell large granular lymphocyte leukemia. Some clones in this sample may be carry-over from other donors' samples.

The gene calls are TRBV7-9 and TRBJ2-7; the D gene is possibly TRBD2 (5 bases). V was clipped by 1 base and J by 7 bases, with 14 bases between them. Germline values: CDR1 SEHNR, CDR2 FQNEAQ (reference sequence). This CDR3 spans 14 amino acids. CDR3 residues: CASSLVGTEGEQYF. The CDR3 nucleotides are TGTGCCAGCAGCTTAGTTGGTACAGAGGGTGAGCAGTACTTC.

This clone has just one count. The chain combines TRBV4-1 with TRBJ2-1; no clear D gene. CDR1 MGHRA and CDR2 YSYEKL come from the germline V gene. The CDR3 has 12 residues. V lost 3 bases, J lost 5 bases, and 5 bases lay in between. The CDR3 region has the DNA TGCGCCAGCAGCCAGCCCGACAATGAGCAGTTCTTC. This gives the protein CASSQPDNEQFF.